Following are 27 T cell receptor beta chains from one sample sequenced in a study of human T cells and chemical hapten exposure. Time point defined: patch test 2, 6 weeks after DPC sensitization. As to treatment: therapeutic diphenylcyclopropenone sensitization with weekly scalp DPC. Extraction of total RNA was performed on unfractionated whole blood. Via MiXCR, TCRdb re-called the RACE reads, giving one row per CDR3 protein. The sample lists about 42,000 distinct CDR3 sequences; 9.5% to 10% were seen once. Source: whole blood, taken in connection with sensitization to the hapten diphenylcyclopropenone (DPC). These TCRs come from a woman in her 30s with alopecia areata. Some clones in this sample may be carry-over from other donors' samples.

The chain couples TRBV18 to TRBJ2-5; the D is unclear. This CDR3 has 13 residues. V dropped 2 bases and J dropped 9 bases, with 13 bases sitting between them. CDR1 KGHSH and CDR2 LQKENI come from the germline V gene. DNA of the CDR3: TGTGCCAGCTCACCAACAGACCGCCGGGCCCAGTACTTC. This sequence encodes CASSPTDRRAQYF. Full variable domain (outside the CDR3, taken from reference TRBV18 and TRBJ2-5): NAGVMQNPRHLVRRRGQEARLRCSPMKGHSHVYWYRQLPEEGLKFMVYLQKENIIDESGMPKERFSAEFPKEGPSILRIQQVVRGDSAAYFCASSPTDRRAQYFGPGTRLLVL.

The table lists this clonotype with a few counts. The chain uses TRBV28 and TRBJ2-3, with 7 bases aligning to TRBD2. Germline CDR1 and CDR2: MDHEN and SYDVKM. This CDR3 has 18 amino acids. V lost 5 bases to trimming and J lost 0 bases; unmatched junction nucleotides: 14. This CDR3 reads CASSPRGRARGSTDTQYF. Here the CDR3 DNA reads TGTGCCAGCAGTCCCCGGGGGAGGGCGCGGGGCAGCACAGATACGCAGTATTTT.

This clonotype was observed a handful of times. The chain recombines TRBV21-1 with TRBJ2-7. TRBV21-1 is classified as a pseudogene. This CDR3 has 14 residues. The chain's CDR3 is CASSKAPTEYEQYF. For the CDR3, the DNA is TGTGCCAGCAGCAAAGCGCCGACGGAATACGAGCAGTACTTC.

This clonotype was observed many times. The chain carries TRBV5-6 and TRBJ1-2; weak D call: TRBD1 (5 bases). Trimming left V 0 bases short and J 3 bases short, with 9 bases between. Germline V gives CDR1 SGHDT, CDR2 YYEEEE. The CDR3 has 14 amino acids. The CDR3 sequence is CASSLDRIYYGYTF. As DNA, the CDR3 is TGTGCCAGCAGCTTGGACAGGATCTACTATGGCTACACCTTC. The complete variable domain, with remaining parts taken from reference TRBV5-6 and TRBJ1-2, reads DAGVTQSPTHLIKTRGQQVTLRCSPKSGHDTVSWYQQALGQGPQFIFQYYEEEERQRGNFPDRFSGHQFPNYSSELNVNALLLGDSALYLCASSLDRIYYGYTFGSGTRLTVV.

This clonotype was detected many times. CDR3 DNA sequence: TGTGCCAGCAGCTTCGCCGGGACAGGCGCCTACAATGAGCAGTTCTTC. Translated, it gives CASSFAGTGAYNEQFF. The chain couples TRBV7-2 to TRBJ2-1; 8 nucleotides match TRBD1. CDR1 and CDR2 from the germline V gene are SGHTA and FQGNSA. CDR3 length equals 16 residues. V was clipped by 3 bases and J by 2 bases; unmatched bases: 6.

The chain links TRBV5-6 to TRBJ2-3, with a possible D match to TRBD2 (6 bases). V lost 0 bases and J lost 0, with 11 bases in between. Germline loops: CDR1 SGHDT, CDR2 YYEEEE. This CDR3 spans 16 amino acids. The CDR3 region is CASSLVGGDSTDTQYF. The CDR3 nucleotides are TGTGCCAGCAGCTTGGTGGGGGGAGACAGCACAGATACGCAGTATTTT.

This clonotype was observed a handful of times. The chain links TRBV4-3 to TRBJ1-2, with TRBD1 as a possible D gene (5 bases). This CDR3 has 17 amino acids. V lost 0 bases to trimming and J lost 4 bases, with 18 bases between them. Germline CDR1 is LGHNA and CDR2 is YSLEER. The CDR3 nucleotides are TGCGCCAGCAGCCAAGATGTGTACGAGGGGCTTAGCTATGGCTACACCTTC. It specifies CASSQDVYEGLSYGYTF.

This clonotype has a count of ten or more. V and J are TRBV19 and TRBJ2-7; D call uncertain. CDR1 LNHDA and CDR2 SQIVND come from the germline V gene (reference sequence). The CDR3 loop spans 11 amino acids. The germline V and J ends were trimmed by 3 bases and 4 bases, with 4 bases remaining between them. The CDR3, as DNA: TGTGCCAGTAGTATTGGGTACGAGCAGTACTTC. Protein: CASSIGYEQYF.

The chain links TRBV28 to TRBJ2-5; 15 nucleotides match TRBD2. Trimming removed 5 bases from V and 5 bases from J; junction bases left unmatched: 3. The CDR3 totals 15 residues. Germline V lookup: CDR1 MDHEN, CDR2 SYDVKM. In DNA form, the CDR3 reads TGTGCCAGCAGTCGGACTAGCGGGGGGGCGGAGACCCAGTACTTC. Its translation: CASSRTSGGAETQYF.

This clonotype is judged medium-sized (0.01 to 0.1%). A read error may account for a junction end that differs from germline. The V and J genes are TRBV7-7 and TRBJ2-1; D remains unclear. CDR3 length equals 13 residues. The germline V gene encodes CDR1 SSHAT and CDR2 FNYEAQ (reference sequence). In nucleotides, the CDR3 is TGTGCTAGCAGCTTAAACCCTGGCAATGAGCAGTTCTTC. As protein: CASSLNPGNEQFF.

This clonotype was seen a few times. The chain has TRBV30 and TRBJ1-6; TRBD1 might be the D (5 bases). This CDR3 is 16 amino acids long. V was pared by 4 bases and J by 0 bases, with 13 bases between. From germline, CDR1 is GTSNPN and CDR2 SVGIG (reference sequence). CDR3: CAWTNRRRSYNSPLHF. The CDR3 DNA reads TGTGCCTGGACGAACAGGCGCCGCTCCTATAATTCACCCCTCCACTTT.

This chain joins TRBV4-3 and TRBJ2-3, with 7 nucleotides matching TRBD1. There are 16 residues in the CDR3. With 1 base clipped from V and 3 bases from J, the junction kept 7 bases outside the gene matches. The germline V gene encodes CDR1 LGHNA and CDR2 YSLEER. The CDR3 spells CASSQVGRGSTDTQYF. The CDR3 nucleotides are TGCGCCAGCAGCCAAGTAGGCAGGGGGAGTACAGATACGCAGTATTTT.

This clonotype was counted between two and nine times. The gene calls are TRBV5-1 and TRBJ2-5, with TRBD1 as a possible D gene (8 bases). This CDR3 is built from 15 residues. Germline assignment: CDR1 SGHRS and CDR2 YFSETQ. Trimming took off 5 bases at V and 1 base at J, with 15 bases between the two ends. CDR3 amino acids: CASRSGDRFQETQYF. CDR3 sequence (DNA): TGCGCCAGCAGGAGCGGGGACAGGTTCCAAGAGACCCAGTACTTC.

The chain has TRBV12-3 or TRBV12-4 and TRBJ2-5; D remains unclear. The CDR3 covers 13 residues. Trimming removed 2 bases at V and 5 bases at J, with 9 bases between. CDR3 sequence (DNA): TGTGCCAGCAGTTTACCCCCTGAGGAGACCCAGTACTTC. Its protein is CASSLPPEETQYF.

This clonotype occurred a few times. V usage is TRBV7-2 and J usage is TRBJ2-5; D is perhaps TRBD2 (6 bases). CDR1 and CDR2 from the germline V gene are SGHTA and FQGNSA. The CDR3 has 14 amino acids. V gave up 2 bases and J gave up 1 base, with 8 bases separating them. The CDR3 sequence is CASSLSAGQETQYF. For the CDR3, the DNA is TGTGCCAGCAGCTTATCAGCGGGCCAAGAGACCCAGTACTTC.

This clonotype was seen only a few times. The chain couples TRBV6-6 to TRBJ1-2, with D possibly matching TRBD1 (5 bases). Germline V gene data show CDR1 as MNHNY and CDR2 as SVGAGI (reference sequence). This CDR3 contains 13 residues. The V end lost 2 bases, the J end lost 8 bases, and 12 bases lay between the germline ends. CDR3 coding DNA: TGTGCCAGCAGTTACGAGGGGATGAGCGGCTACACCTTC. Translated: CASSYEGMSGYTF.

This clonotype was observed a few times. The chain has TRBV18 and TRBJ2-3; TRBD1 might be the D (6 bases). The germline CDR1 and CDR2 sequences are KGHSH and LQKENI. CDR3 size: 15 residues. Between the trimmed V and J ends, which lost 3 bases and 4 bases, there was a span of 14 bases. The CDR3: CASSPPEQGPDTQYF. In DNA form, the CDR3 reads TGTGCCAGCTCACCTCCGGAACAGGGCCCAGATACGCAGTATTTT.

CDR3 amino acids: CASSKSGGYYNEQFF. In nucleotides, the CDR3 is TGTGCCAGCAGCAAAAGCGGGGGATACTACAATGAGCAGTTCTTC. J is TRBJ2-1 and V is TRBV13, with 8 bases lining up with TRBD2. Germline V lookup: CDR1 PRHDT, CDR2 FYEKMQ (reference sequence). V lost 5 bases and J lost 3; bases outside the gene matches: 6. This CDR3 is 15 amino acids long.

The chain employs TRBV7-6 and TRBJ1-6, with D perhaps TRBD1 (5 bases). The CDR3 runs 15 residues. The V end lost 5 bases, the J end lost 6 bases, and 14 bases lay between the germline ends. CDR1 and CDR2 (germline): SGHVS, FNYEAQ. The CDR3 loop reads CASSPLTVSNSPLHF. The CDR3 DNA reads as TGTGCCAGCAGCCCCCTGACAGTTAGTAATTCACCCCTCCACTTT.

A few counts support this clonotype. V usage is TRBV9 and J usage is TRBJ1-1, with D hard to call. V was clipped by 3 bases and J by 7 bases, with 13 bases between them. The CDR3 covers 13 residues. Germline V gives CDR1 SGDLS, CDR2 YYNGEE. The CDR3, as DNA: TGTGCCAGCAGCGCCACCTCATACAGTGAAGCTTTCTTT. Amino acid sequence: CASSATSYSEAFF.

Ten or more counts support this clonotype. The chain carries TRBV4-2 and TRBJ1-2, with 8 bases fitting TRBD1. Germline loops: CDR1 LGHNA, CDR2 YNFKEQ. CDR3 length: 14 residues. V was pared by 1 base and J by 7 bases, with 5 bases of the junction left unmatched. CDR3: CASSQVQGASGYTF. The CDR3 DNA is TGTGCCAGCAGCCAAGTTCAGGGGGCGAGTGGCTACACCTTC.

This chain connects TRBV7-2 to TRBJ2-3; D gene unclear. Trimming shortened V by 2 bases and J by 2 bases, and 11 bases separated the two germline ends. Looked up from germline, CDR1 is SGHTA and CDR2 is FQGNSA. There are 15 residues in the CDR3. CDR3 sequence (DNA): TGTGCCAGCAGCTTAAGCACTCCCTCCACAGATACGCAGTATTTT. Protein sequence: CASSLSTPSTDTQYF.

CDR3 amino acids: CASSLDRAGHTEAFF. The DNA for the CDR3 is TGTGCCAGCAGCTTAGATCGGGCGGGGCACACTGAAGCTTTCTTT. The rearrangement links TRBV7-9 to TRBJ1-1, with D possibly matching TRBD1 (5 bases). Germline CDR1 SEHNR, CDR2 FQNEAQ (reference sequence). Trimming left V 1 base short and J 3 bases short, with 12 bases between. The CDR3 totals 15 residues.

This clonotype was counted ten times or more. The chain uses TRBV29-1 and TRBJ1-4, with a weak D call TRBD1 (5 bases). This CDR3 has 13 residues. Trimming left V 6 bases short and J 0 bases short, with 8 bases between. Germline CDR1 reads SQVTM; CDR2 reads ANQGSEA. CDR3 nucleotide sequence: TGCAGCGTATTGACAGCAACTAATGAAAAACTGTTTTTT. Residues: CSVLTATNEKLFF.

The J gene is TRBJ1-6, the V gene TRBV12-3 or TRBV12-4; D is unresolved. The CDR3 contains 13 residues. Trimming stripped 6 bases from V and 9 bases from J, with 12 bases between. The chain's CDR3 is CASRASQSSPLHF. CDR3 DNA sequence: TGTGCCAGCAGGGCGTCTCAGAGTTCACCCCTCCACTTT.

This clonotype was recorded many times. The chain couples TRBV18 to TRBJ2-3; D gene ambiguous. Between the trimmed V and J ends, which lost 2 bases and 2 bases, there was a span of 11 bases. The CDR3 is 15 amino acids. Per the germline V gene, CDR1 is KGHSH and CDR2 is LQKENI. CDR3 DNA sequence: TGTGCCAGCTCACCAAACCCGAGCCCCACAGATACGCAGTATTTT. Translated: CASSPNPSPTDTQYF.

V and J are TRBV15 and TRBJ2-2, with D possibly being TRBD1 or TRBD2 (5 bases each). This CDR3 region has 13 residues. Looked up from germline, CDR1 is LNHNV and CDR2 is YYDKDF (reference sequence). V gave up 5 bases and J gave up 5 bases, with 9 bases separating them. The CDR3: CATSGDGTGELFF. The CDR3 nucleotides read TGTGCCACCAGCGGGGACGGAACCGGGGAGCTGTTTTTT.